This TCR beta chain appears in the sequencing data of a study of blood T cell repertoires in COVID-19. The authors' processing: It was from reference gene primer amplification that nucleated cell counts were estimated. The method was immunoSEQ multiplex PCR; TCRdb's version includes in-frame clones alone and lacks a portion of them. The DNA was the basis for D and trimming; V, J and clone size are from that table. The sample consists of approximately 110,000 clones, approximately 81% of them appearing once. Followed over time, Seattle patients had been enrolled while infection was active. CDR1 is LNHDA, CDR2 SQIVND, per germline (reference sequence). V trimming: 6 bases; J trimming: 7 bases; junction bases outside the gene matches: 4. The CDR3 is made up of 14 amino acids.

This chain connects TRBV19 to TRBJ1-6; 9 nucleotides match TRBD1. Sequencing input: peripheral blood. The sequence came from a man older than 75 with COVID-19, enrolled during active disease. In nucleotides, the CDR3 is TGTGCCAGTAGGGACAGGGGCGAAAATTCACCCCTCCACTTT. Protein product: CASRDRGENSPLHF.